Sequencing of this TCR beta chain was carried out in a study of quantifying T cell responses using KT2 cells. Looking at the study overall: Reverse transcription used primers in the TCR alpha and beta constant regions.

The sample is PBMC spiked with counted cells of clone KT2. This clonotype turned up a few times. Its matching antigen is unknown. General study findings and limits: Even the lowest spike-in, about one KT2 cell per 100,000 PBMC, yielded detectable KT2 sequences.

A single-stranded UMI oligo with SP2 sequence was ligated to cDNA 3' ends. The first PCR ran 4 to 5 cycles with an equimolar RC1.1 and RC1.2 beta primer mix. In TCRdb, the UMI-ligation and nested PCR reads were re-called with MiXCR into one record per CDR3 protein. This sample has tens of thousands of distinct CDR3 sequences, with roughly 12% found just once. This CDR3 region has 15 residues. Germline V lookup: CDR1 LNHNV, CDR2 YYDKDF (reference sequence). Unmatched junction bases numbered 8, after V lost 5 bases and J lost 5 bases. This chain uses TRBV15 with TRBJ2-7; 11 bases line up with TRBD1. The TCR sequence derives from a human donor. The material sequenced was PBMCs spiked with cells of the T cell clone KT2. The CDR3 bases are TGTGCCACCAGCCGGGACAGGGGGTTGATCAACGAGCAGTACTTC. This encodes CATSRDRGLINEQYF.